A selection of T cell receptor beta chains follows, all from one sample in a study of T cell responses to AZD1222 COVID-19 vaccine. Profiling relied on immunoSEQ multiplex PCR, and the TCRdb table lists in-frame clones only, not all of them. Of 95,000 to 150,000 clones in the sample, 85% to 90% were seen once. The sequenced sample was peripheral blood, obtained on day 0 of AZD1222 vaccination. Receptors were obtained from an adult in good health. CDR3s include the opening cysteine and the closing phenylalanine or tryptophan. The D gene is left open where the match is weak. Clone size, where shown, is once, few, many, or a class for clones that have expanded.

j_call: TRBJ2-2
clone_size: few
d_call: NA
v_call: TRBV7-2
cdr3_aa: CASKATSGVGGELFF
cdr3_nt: TGTGCCAGCAAAGCGACTTCGGGCGTAGGCGGGGAGCTGTTTTTT

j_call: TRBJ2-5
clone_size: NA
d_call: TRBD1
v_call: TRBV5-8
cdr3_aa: CASSLPWTGTETQYF
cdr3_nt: TGTGCCAGCAGCTTGCCCTGGACAGGGACCGAGACCCAGTACTTC

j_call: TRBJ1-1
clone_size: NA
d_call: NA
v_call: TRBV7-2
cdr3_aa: CASSSTVNTEAFF
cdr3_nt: TGTGCCAGCAGCTCAACAGTGAACACTGAAGCTTTCTTT

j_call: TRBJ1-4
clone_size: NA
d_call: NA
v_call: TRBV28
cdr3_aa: CASRRGDRYWKLFF
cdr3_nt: TGTGCCAGCAGGCGAGGGGACCGTTACTGGAAACTGTTTTTT

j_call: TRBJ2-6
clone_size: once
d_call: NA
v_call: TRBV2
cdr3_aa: CASDPSGANVLTF
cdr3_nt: TGTGCCAGCGACCCTAGTGGGGCCAACGTCCTGACTTTC

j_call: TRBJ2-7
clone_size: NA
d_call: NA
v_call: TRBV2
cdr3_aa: CASSLRTGRGWYEQYF
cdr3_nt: TGTGCCAGCAGTCTACGGACAGGGAGGGGTTGGTACGAGCAGTACTTC

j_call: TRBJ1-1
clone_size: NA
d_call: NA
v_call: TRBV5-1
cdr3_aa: CASSLKGMNTEAFF
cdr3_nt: TGCGCCAGCAGCTTGAAGGGGATGAACACTGAAGCTTTCTTT

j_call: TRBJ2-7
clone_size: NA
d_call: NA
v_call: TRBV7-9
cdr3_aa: CASSLDWSSYEQYF
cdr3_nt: TGTGCCAGCAGCTTAGACTGGAGCTCCTACGAGCAGTACTTC

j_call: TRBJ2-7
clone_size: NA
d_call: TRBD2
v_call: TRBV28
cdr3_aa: CASREMGLAGSYEQYF
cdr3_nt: TGTGCCAGCAGGGAGATGGGACTAGCGGGAAGCTACGAGCAGTACTTC

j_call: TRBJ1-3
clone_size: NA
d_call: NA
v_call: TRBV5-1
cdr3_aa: CASRGGNTIYF
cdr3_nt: TGCGCCAGCCGGGGTGGAAACACCATATATTTT

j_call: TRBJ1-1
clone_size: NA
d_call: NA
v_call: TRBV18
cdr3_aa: CASSPLKQGAGTEAFF
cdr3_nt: TGTGCCAGCTCACCACTCAAACAGGGAGCAGGCACTGAAGCTTTCTTT

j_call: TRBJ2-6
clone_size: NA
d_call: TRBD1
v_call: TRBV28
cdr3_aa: CASSFSHRGSSGANVLTF
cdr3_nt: TGTGCCAGCAGTTTTAGCCACAGGGGGAGCTCTGGGGCCAACGTCCTGACTTTC

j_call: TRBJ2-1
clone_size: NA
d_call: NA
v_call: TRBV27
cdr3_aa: CASSLSNTRANNEQFF
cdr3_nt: TGTGCCAGCAGTTTATCGAACACGAGAGCTAACAATGAGCAGTTCTTC

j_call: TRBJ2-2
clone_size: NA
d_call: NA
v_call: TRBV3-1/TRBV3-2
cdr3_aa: CASSQDTGFWGGELFF
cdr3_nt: TGTGCCAGCAGCCAAGATACGGGCTTCTGGGGTGGGGAGCTGTTTTTT

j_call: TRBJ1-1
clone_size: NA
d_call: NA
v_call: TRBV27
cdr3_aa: CASSLFQGRTEAFF
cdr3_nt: TGTGCCAGCAGTTTATTCCAGGGGCGCACTGAAGCTTTCTTT

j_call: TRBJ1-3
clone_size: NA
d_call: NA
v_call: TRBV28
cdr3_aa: CASSPSSRGAGNTIYF
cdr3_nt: TGTGCCAGCAGTCCCAGCTCTAGGGGTGCTGGAAACACCATATATTTT

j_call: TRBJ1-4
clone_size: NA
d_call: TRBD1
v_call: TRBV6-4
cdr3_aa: CASSDARGLDEKLFF
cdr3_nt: TGTGCCAGCAGTGACGCCAGGGGGCTAGATGAAAAACTGTTTTTT

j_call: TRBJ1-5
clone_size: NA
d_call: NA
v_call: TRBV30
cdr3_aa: CAWSDNSNQPQHF
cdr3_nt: TGTGCCTGGAGTGACAATAGCAATCAGCCCCAGCATTTT

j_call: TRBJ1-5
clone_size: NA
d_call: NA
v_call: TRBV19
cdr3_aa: CASKKEGNQPQHF
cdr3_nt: TGTGCCAGTAAAAAGGAGGGCAATCAGCCCCAGCATTTT

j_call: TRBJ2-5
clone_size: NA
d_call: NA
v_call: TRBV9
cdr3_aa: CASSYSGTGETQYF
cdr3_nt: TGTGCCAGCAGCTACAGCGGTACTGGAGAGACCCAGTACTTC

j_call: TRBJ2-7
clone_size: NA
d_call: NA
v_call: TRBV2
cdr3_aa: CASGFSRLGDEQYF
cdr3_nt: TGTGCCAGCGGATTCTCCCGACTAGGAGACGAGCAGTACTTC

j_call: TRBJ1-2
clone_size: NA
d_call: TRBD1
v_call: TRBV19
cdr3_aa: CASSIATDRAEGYTF
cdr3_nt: TGTGCCAGTAGTATAGCTACTGACAGGGCTGAGGGCTACACCTTC

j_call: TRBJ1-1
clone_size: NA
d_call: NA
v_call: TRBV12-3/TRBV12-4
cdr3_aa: CASSFTLNTEAFF
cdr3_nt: TGTGCCAGCAGTTTTACCCTGAACACTGAAGCTTTCTTT

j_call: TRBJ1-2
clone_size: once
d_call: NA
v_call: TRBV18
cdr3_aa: CASSSDSTGLYGYTF
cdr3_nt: TGTGCCAGCTCATCGGACTCTACCGGACTCTATGGCTACACCTTC

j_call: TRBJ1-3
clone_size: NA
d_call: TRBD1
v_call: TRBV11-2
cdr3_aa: CASSSGTVSGNTIYF
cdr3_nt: TGTGCCAGCAGCTCCGGGACAGTCTCTGGAAACACCATATATTTT

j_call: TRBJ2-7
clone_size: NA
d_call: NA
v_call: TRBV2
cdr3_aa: CASRPRGTPIGQQYF
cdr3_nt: TGTGCCAGCAGGCCAAGGGGGACTCCTATAGGGCAGCAGTACTTC

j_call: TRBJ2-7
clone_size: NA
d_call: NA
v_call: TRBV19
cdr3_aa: CASSSMADSYEQYF
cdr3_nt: TGTGCCAGTAGCTCGATGGCCGACTCCTACGAGCAGTACTTC

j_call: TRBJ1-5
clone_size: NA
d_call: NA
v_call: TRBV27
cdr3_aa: CASSFGRPENQPQHF
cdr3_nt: TGTGCCAGCAGTTTCGGTAGACCGGAGAACCAGCCCCAGCATTTT

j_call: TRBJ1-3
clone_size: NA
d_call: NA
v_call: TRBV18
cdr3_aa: CASSPSLQGLGGNTIYF
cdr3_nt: TGTGCCAGCTCACCATCCCTACAGGGCCTGGGAGGAAACACCATATATTTT

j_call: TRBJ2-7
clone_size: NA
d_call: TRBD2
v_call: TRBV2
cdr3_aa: CASSGGRNIYEQYF
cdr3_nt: TGTGCCAGCAGTGGCGGGAGAAACATCTACGAGCAGTACTTC

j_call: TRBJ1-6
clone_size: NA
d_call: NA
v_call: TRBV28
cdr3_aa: CASSLERGYSPLHF
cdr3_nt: TGTGCCAGCAGTTTGGAACGGGGATATTCACCCCTCCACTTT

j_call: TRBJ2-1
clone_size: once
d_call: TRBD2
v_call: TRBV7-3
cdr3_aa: CASSLSGASSYNEQFF
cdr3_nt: TGTGCCAGCAGCTTGAGCGGGGCGAGCTCCTACAATGAGCAGTTCTTC

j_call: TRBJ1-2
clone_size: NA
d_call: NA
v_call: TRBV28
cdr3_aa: CASSLGGHGYTF
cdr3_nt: TGTGCCAGCAGTTTGGGGGGGCATGGCTACACCTTC